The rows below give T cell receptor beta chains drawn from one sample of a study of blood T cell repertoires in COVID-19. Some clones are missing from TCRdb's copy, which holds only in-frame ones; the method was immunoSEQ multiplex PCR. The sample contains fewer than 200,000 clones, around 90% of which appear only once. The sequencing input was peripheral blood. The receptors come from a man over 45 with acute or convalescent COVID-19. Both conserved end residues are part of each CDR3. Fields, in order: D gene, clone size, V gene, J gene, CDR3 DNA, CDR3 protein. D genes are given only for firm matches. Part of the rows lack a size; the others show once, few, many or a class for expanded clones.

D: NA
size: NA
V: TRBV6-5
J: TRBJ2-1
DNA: TGTGCCAGCACGGACTATTCCTACAATGAGCAGTTCTTC
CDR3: CASTDYSYNEQFF

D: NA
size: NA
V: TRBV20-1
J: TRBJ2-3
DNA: TGCAGGGCATTGAGCGTAGATACGCAGTATTTT
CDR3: CRALSVDTQYF

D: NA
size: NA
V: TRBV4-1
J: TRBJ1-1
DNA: TGCGCCAGCAGCCAAGACGGCAGGCCGCACACTGAAGCTTTCTTT
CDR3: CASSQDGRPHTEAFF

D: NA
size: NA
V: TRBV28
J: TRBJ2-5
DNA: TGTGCCAGCAGTTCCCCCCTTGGAGTAAGGATAGAGACCCAGTACTTC
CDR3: CASSSPLGVRIETQYF

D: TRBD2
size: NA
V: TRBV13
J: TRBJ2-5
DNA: TGTGCCAGCAGCCCAGGGACTAGCGGATACCAAGAGACCCAGTACTTC
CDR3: CASSPGTSGYQETQYF

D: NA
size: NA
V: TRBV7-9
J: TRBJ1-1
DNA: TGTGCCAGCAGCTTGGGCAAGCTGCCACGGATCACTGAAGCTTTCTTT
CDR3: CASSLGKLPRITEAFF

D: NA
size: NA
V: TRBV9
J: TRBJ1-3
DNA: TGTGCCAGCAGCCACGGCGGTAACACCATATATTTT
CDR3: CASSHGGNTIYF

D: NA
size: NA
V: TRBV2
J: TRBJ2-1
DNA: TGTGCCAGCAGTGAAGAGGTGGGAGGCACCAGCTCCTACAATGAGCAGTTCTTC
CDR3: CASSEEVGGTSSYNEQFF

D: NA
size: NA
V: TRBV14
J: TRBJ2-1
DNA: TGTGCCAGCAGCCAAGATTCCGCGGTTGTGGGGGCGGGTTCCTACAATGAGCAGTTCTTC
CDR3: CASSQDSAVVGAGSYNEQFF

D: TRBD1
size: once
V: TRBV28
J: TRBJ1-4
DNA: TGTGCCAGCAGTTCACCTTCGACAGGGGACGAAAAACTGTTTTTT
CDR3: CASSSPSTGDEKLFF

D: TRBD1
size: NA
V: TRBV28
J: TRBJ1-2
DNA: TGTGCCAGCAGTTCCGGGACAGGGGCCCATGGCTACACCTTC
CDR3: CASSSGTGAHGYTF

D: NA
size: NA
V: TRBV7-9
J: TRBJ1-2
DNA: TGTGCCAGCAGCTTAGACAAGGAGAGTAACTATGGCTACACCTTC
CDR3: CASSLDKESNYGYTF

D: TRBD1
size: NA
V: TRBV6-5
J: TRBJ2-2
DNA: TGTGCCAGCGGGGACAGAGACACCGGGGAGCTGTTTTTT
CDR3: CASGDRDTGELFF

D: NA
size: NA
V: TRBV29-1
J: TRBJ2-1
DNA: TGCAGCGTTGACGTGAGCTGGCGGGCGAGCTCCTACAATGAGCAGTTCTTC
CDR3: CSVDVSWRASSYNEQFF

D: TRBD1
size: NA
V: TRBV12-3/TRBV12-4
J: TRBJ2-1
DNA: TGTGCCAGCGCTGGGGACAGCAACAATGAGCAGTTCTTC
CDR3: CASAGDSNNEQFF

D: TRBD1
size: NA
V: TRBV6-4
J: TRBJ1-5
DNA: TGTGCCAGCAGTGACTCCCGGGACAGGGGGCGAAGCCAGCCCCAGCATTTT
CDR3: CASSDSRDRGRSQPQHF

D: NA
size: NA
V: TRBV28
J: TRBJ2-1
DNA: TGTGCCAGCAGTTTACCACAATACAATGAGCAGTTCTTC
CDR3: CASSLPQYNEQFF

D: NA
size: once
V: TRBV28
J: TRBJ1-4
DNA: TGTGCCAGTTTTCGGGGGTACAATGAAAAACTGTTTTTT
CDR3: CASFRGYNEKLFF

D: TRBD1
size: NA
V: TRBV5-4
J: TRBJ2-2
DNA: TGTGCCAGCAGCTCGAAGGGACAGAGGAACACCGGGGAGCTGTTTTTT
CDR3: CASSSKGQRNTGELFF

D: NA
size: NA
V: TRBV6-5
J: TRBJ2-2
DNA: TGTGCCAGCAGTTACCTTGGACAGCCGAACACCGGGGAGCTGTTTTTT
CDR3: CASSYLGQPNTGELFF

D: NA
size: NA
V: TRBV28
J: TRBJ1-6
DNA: TGTGCCAGCAGTTTAGGCCGGAGAAGGGGTGGCTATAATTCACCCCTCCACTTT
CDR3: CASSLGRRRGGYNSPLHF

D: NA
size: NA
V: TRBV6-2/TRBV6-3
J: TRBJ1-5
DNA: TGTGCCAGCAGTAAAATCAAGAGAAATCAGCCCCAGCATTTT
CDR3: CASSKIKRNQPQHF